The rows below give T cell receptor beta chains drawn from one sample of a study of technical replicates of blood from a few donors. Profiling relied on immunoSEQ multiplex PCR, and the TCRdb table lists in-frame clones only, not all of them. The sample carries some 62,000 clones, around 87% recorded once. The source material was PBMCs. The receptors shown here come from a human donor in good health. Some clones in this sample may be carry-over from other donors' samples. CDR3s include the opening cysteine and the closing phenylalanine or tryptophan. Each record gives: J gene, clone size, V gene, CDR3 length, D gene, CDR3 protein, CDR3 DNA. The D gene is left open where the match is weak. Clone size is shown for a subset of rows, as once, few, many or a class of expanded clone.

TRBJ2-7,-,TRBV7-9,14,-,CASSTTLRSHEQYF,TGTGCCAGCAGCACAACCCTGAGGAGCCACGAGCAGTACTTC
TRBJ1-1,-,TRBV6-5,15,-,CASTYGGGMNTEAFF,TGTGCCAGCACCTACGGGGGAGGGATGAACACTGAAGCTTTCTTT
TRBJ2-5,-,TRBV6-6,16,TRBD2,CASSTPSGIAEETQYF,TGTGCCAGCAGTACCCCTAGCGGAATAGCTGAAGAGACCCAGTACTTC
TRBJ2-1,-,TRBV5-4,14,-,CASSLSAPGVEQFF,TGTGCCAGCAGCTTGTCCGCCCCAGGGGTCGAGCAGTTCTTC
TRBJ2-7,-,TRBV6-6,15,TRBD2,CASSYSGTSGYEQYF,TGTGCCAGCAGTTACTCCGGGACTAGCGGTTACGAGCAGTACTTC
TRBJ1-2,-,TRBV7-6,13,-,CASSPYREGGYTF,TGTGCCAGCAGCCCTTACAGGGAGGGGGGCTACACCTTC
TRBJ2-1,-,TRBV7-3,14,TRBD2,CASSLGTSGDEQFF,TGTGCCAGCAGCTTAGGGACTAGCGGGGATGAGCAGTTCTTC
TRBJ1-2,-,TRBV7-9,15,-,CASSSYSRANYGYTF,TGTGCCAGCAGCTCCTATTCGCGAGCTAACTATGGCTACACCTTC
TRBJ2-1,-,TRBV7-9,15,TRBD2,CASSLVLADYNEQFF,TGTGCCAGCAGCTTAGTACTAGCGGACTACAATGAGCAGTTCTTC
TRBJ1-5,-,TRBV6-4,14,-,CASSVEAGNQPQHF,TGTGCCAGCAGTGTAGAGGCAGGCAATCAGCCCCAGCATTTT
TRBJ2-5,once,TRBV5-4,14,TRBD1,CASSLRQGAETQYF,TGTGCCAGCAGCTTACGACAGGGGGCAGAGACCCAGTACTTC
TRBJ1-1,-,TRBV6-4,15,-,CASSGGGKPNTEAFF,TGTGCCAGCAGTGGGGGCGGGAAGCCGAACACTGAAGCTTTCTTT
TRBJ2-7,-,TRBV6-5,15,TRBD2,CASSYSSREGYEQYF,TGTGCCAGCAGTTACTCGTCGCGGGAGGGCTACGAGCAGTACTTC
TRBJ2-5,-,TRBV6-1,13,TRBD1,CASRRDREGTQYF,TGTGCCAGCAGGAGGGACAGGGAAGGCACCCAGTACTTC
TRBJ1-1,-,TRBV6-5,12,-,CASRREGTEAFF,TGTGCCAGCAGAAGAGAGGGCACTGAAGCTTTCTTT
TRBJ1-6,few,TRBV2,15,-,CASRNEQGYNSPLHF,TGTGCCAGCAGGAACGAACAGGGTTATAATTCACCCCTCCACTTT
TRBJ1-5,-,TRBV30,13,-,CAWSVGQDQPQHF,TGTGCCTGGAGTGTGGGGCAGGATCAGCCCCAGCATTTT
TRBJ2-2,-,TRBV7-9,14,TRBD2,CASSDVGGAGELFF,TGTGCCAGCAGCGACGTCGGGGGGGCCGGGGAGCTGTTTTTT
TRBJ2-2,-,TRBV7-8,20,TRBD1,CASSLDFETGVPGNTGELFF,TGTGCCAGCAGCTTAGATTTCGAGACAGGGGTCCCGGGGAACACCGGGGAGCTGTTTTTT
TRBJ1-5,-,TRBV4-3,21,-,CAAGLDASSKLNGGRDQPQHF,TGCGCCGCAGGCTTAGACGCCAGCAGCAAGCTAAACGGGGGTAGGGATCAGCCCCAGCATTTT
TRBJ2-3,once,TRBV7-6,15,TRBD2,CASSLLAGTGDTQYF,TGTGCCAGCAGCTTACTAGCGGGCACTGGGGATACGCAGTATTTT
TRBJ2-7,-,TRBV7-9,16,TRBD2,CASSLILAGANYEQYF,TGTGCCAGCAGCTTAATACTAGCGGGAGCCAACTACGAGCAGTACTTC
TRBJ1-2,-,TRBV4-3,15,-,CASSQGGGPNYGYTF,TGCGCCAGCAGCCAAGGGGGGGGACCTAACTATGGCTACACCTTC
TRBJ2-7,-,TRBV11-1,14,TRBD1,CASSYLTGSYEQYF,TGTGCCAGCAGCTATTTGACAGGGAGCTACGAGCAGTACTTC
TRBJ2-1,once,TRBV19,17,-,CASSIAGRGSSYNEQFF,TGTGCCAGTAGTATAGCCGGCAGGGGATCCTCCTACAATGAGCAGTTCTTC
TRBJ2-7,-,TRBV21-1,20,-,CASSKEPFGLAAPLSREQYF,TGTGCCAGCAGCAAAGAACCTTTTGGACTAGCGGCACCCCTCTCACGCGAGCAGTACTTC